The next 14 T cell receptor beta chains were all read from a single sample in a study of cytomegalovirus exposure and HLA in healthy donors. The method was immunoSEQ multiplex PCR; TCRdb's version includes in-frame clones alone and lacks a portion of them. The profile shows 150,000 to 170,000 clones, 86% of them singletons. Material: PBMCs. The source of these receptors is a young man in good health and CMV-seropositive.

The gene calls are TRBV10-3 and TRBJ2-7; 9 nucleotides agree with TRBD1. This CDR3 comprises 13 residues. V dropped 7 bases and J dropped 6; count of bases not matched to a gene: 7. The germline V gene encodes CDR1 ENHRY and CDR2 SYGVKD. The CDR3 DNA reads TGTGCCATCAAGGGGACAGGGAAAAGCGAGCAGTACTTC. Its protein product is CAIKGTGKSEQYF.

On this clone itself: This specimen includes other DNA sequences encoding the same CDR3. The genes are TRBV27 and TRBJ2-1, with 7 positions matching TRBD2. The germline V gene encodes CDR1 MNHEY and CDR2 SMNVEV (reference sequence). The length of the CDR3 is 17 residues. V dropped 5 bases and J dropped 6; count of bases not matched to a gene: 16. CDR3 bases: TGTGCCAGCAGTACACGATGGACTAGTGGGGTCCCCAATGAGCAGTTCTTC. This encodes CASSTRWTSGVPNEQFF.

The chain combines TRBV21-1 with TRBJ1-1; no check of the table's D call, TRBD1, against the DNA was made. TRBV21-1 represents a pseudogene. CDR3 length equals 17 residues. CDR3 coding DNA: TGTGCCAGCAGCAAAGGGTCCCCCGTGACAGGGAACACTGAAGCTTTCTTT. Translated: CASSKGSPVTGNTEAFF.

The gene calls are TRBV25-1 and TRBJ1-1, with D possibly being TRBD1 (6 bases). CDR1 is MGHDK, CDR2 SYGVNS, per germline. The CDR3 runs to 13 residues. Trimming removed 5 bases at V and 4 bases at J, with 11 bases between. The CDR3 protein is CASSTRQATEAFF. The DNA of the CDR3 is TGTGCCAGCAGTACAAGACAGGCCACTGAAGCTTTCTTT.

The gene calls are TRBV20-1 and TRBJ1-2; D call uncertain. Germline V gene data show CDR1 as DFQATT and CDR2 as SNEGSKA (reference sequence). The CDR3 contains 11 residues. The V gene lost 4 bases and the J gene lost 5 bases, with 8 bases spanning the gap. CDR3 protein: CSATGVYGYTF. The CDR3 DNA reads as TGCAGTGCTACGGGAGTTTATGGCTACACCTTC.

This sequence joins TRBV25-1 and TRBJ1-1; TRBD1 agrees at 12 bases. Trimming removed 4 bases from V and 5 bases from J; junction bases left unmatched: 5. The CDR3 is made up of 15 amino acids. CDR1 is MGHDK, CDR2 SYGVNS, per germline. CDR3 bases: TGTGCCAGCAGTGTGGGACAGGGGGCTTATACTGAAGCTTTCTTT. This sequence encodes CASSVGQGAYTEAFF.

The chain joins TRBV5-1 to TRBJ1-1; D is undetermined. The germline V gene encodes CDR1 SGHRS and CDR2 YFSETQ. V lost 4 bases, J lost 0 bases, and 13 bases lay in between. The CDR3 totals 15 residues. The CDR3 reads CASSGEAALNTEAFF. CDR3 DNA sequence: TGCGCCAGCAGCGGAGAAGCGGCCTTGAACACTGAAGCTTTCTTT.

The rearrangement links TRBV6-1 to TRBJ2-7, with D possibly being TRBD2 (6 bases). The CDR3 loop spans 16 amino acids. Germline assignment: CDR1 MNHNS and CDR2 SASEGT. V shed 2 bases and J shed 6 bases, with 20 bases lying between them. The CDR3 spells CASSEFYAGGKGEQYF. The CDR3 bases are TGTGCCAGCAGTGAATTCTACGCCGGGGGAAAAGGCGAGCAGTACTTC.

The chain uses TRBV5-1 and TRBJ1-4, with a tentative D call TRBD1 (5 bases). Germline values: CDR1 SGHRS, CDR2 YFSETQ. Trimming removed 4 bases at V and 1 base at J, with 14 bases between. The CDR3 runs to 16 residues. CDR3 protein: CASSPYVGGTNEKLFF. In DNA, the CDR3 is TGCGCCAGCAGCCCGTACGTGGGGGGAACTAATGAAAAACTGTTTTTT.

The gene calls are TRBV7-3 and TRBJ2-1; 16 positions agree with TRBD2. The CDR3 consists of 18 residues. The J segment lost 6 bases and the V segment lost 5 bases, leaving 10 bases of the junction unmatched. CDR1 SGHTA and CDR2 FQGTGA come from the germline V gene. The chain's CDR3 is CASSQGLAGGVRSNEQFF. The CDR3 DNA sequence: TGTGCCAGCAGCCAGGGACTAGCGGGAGGGGTACGGTCCAATGAGCAGTTCTTC.

V and J are TRBV11-2 and TRBJ2-1; a weak D match, TRBD2 (7 bases). V dropped 2 bases and J dropped 2 bases, with 13 bases sitting between them. This CDR3 has 16 amino acids. Germline assignment: CDR1 SGHAT and CDR2 FQNNGV. Here the CDR3 reads CASSLSGGPPYNEQFF. The CDR3 DNA follows: TGTGCCAGCAGCTTATCGGGGGGCCCCCCCTACAATGAGCAGTTCTTC.

The sample holds one count of this clone. The chain has TRBV5-6 and TRBJ2-7, with 11 bases aligning to TRBD1. V was pared by 4 bases and J by 7 bases, with 7 bases of the junction left unmatched. The CDR3 spans 14 residues. CDR1 is SGHDT and CDR2 is YYEEEE in the germline V gene. CDR3 region: CASSRGQGAREQYF. The CDR3 DNA is TGTGCCAGCAGCCGTGGACAGGGGGCGAGGGAGCAGTACTTC.

The chain has TRBV27 and TRBJ2-7; perhaps TRBD2 as D (5 bases). The CDR3 is 15 residues long. V was cut by 5 bases and J by 6 bases, with 20 bases left in between. The germline gives CDR1 MNHEY, CDR2 SMNVEV (reference sequence). CDR3 nucleotide sequence: TGTGCCAGCAGTCCATTCGGGGTAGCGAGTTCCGAGCAGTACTTC. Translating it yields CASSPFGVASSEQYF.

The CDR3 sequence is CASSLGLLASYEQYF. The CDR3 DNA sequence: TGTGCCAGCAGCTTGGGACTCCTGGCTTCCTACGAGCAGTACTTC. The chain uses TRBV5-4 and TRBJ2-7, with unresolved D. Germline assignment: CDR1 SGHNT and CDR2 YYREEE (reference sequence). V lost 0 bases to trimming and J lost 1 base, with 11 bases between them. The CDR3 covers 15 residues. Complete variable domain (other parts from reference TRBV5-4 and TRBJ2-7): ETGVTQSPTHLIKTRGQQVTLRCSSQSGHNTVSWYQQALGQGPQFIFQYYREEENGRGNFPPRFSGLQFPNYSSELNVNALELDDSALYLCASSLGLLASYEQYFGPGTRLTVT.